This T cell receptor (beta chain) derives from a study of T cell clones after liver transplantation. Study-wide background: Post-transplant blood was tracked for graft-donor-reactive T cell clones identified in a pre-transplant mixed lymphocyte reaction.

The CDR3 consists of 15 residues. Germline CDR1 is LNHDA and CDR2 is SQIVND (reference sequence). The ends lost 5 bases at V and 2 bases at J; junction bases unmatched: 6. Libraries were prepared by immunoSEQ multiplex PCR; TCRdb keeps only in-frame clonotypes and omits some of them. The table includes tens of thousands of clones, about two thirds detected once. Sequenced material: CD4+ T cells from blood, taken before liver transplant. This TCR derives from a human donor who received a liver transplant. The chain carries TRBV19 and TRBJ1-3; TRBD1 aligns across 7 bases. The CDR3 DNA follows: TGTGCCAGTAGTGGTACAGGGGCGGCTGGAAACACCATATATTTT. Translating gives CASSGTGAAGNTIYF. Full variable domain (rest looked up from reference TRBV19 and TRBJ1-3): DGGITQSPKYLFRKEGQNVTLSCEQNLNHDAMYWYRQDPGQGLRLIYYSQIVNDFQKGDIAEGYSVSREKKESFPLTVTSAQKNPTAFYLCASSGTGAAGNTIYFGEGSWLTVV.